The T cell receptor beta chain under discussion was sequenced for a study of molecular identifiers for immune sequencing clone quantification listed by TCRdb under 2018. Background on the whole study: For a replicate experiment, RNA from around 20,000 or 100,000 naive CD8 T cells was divided into five aliquots, of which four were sequenced. This methods study benchmarked molecular-identifier clustering-based TCR repertoire sequencing (MIDCIRS) and TCR RNA copy counting, using CD8 T cells to do so.

Libraries of naive CD8 T cells were built from approximately 20,000 to 980,000 sorted cells, with 10%, 30% or 50% of the purified RNA used. Naive CD8 T cells, defined as CD8+CD4-CCR7+CD45RA+, were FACS-sorted into RLT Plus buffer on a BD FACSAria II. Under 11 TCR copies' worth of Jurkat RNA were spiked into roughly 19,000-1,000,000 naive CD8 T cell samples to test detection sensitivity. Enrichment of CD8 T cells was done with RosetteSep CD8+ T Cell Enrichment Cocktail plus Ficoll-Paque, and ACK red cell lysis came afterward. This clonotype occurred many times. The clone's antigen remains unknown. Nothing much larger sits one base from this clone, and base qualities are not available. Preparation of the library involved PCR. TCRdb lists the instrument as Illumina HiSeq 4000. Bulk TCR libraries were prepared as previously described, using TCR primers listed in Table S5. Purification of total RNA was performed with the Qiagen AllPrep DNA/RNA kit. Before any analysis, reads coming from multiple sequencing runs of the same library were combined into one pool. From the authors' description of their analysis: Reads were retained only if their TCR constant sequence matched exactly, and those retained reads were trimmed to 150 nt and grouped according to their 12-nt molecular barcodes. Reads in each barcode group were sub-clustered using a 15% Levenshtein threshold, and a quality-weighted consensus sequence was built for each RNA molecule. Non-functional sequences were removed, as were lower-count sequences one edit away from another. On the basis of fitting two negative binomial distributions, barcode sub-clusters with fewer than 20% of the maximum read count were discarded. TCRdb handled the public reads itself, with Q25 trimming in fastp and clone calling in MiXCR, and kept productive beta chains. Rows with a matching CDR3 protein are joined into one entry that keeps the most common DNA and genes. These V and J calls originate from TCRdb's pipeline instead of the authors' own analysis. This sample gives some 65,000 distinct CDR3 sequences in total; roughly 20% of them show up just once. The ten largest clones represent 1.5% to 1.9% of the sample.

The CDR3 sequence holds 14 residues, the cysteine and phenylalanine included. Of all the DNA, just the CDR3 is kept, 42 bases in frame from base 1. CDR1 and CDR2, per the germline V gene (reference sequence), are SEHNR and FQNEAQ. At the junction V is shortened by 3 bases and J by 2 bases; bases outside the gene matches: 2. Paper-wide results and their limitations: Identical TCR molecules sharing a barcode could cause highly expanded clone sizes to be underestimated. Even against a background of about a million naive CD8 T cells, spiked-in Jurkat TCR RNA amounting to a single cell's worth was reported to be detectable. In CMV-specific effector cells, over 99% of molecules were held by clones above 20 RNA copies, whereas under 1% of molecules were held by such clones in naive cells. About 2.9 recovered TCR RNA copies per cell were obtained by modeling, versus about ten by digital PCR, implying a capture efficiency of 25% to 30%. Without barcode sub-clustering, chimeric consensus sequences inflated TCR diversity; chimeras reached as high as 47%. Naive libraries contained spiked-in Jurkat TCR RNA (around eleven copies' worth), which is not part of the donor repertoire.

This clonotype originated in a human donor in good health. Some libraries in this study had Jurkat cell RNA spiked in. Sequences were obtained from naive CD8+ T cells from blood, with Jurkat cell RNA spiked in. Reading the label with the study, this specimen's cell subset or site is: FACS-sorted CD8+CD4-CCR7+CD45RA+ naive T cells. The chain couples TRBV7-9 to TRBJ2-5; TRBD1 aligns with 8 central bases. The CDR3 amino acid sequence is: CASSLDRAQETQYF. The DNA sequence reads TGTGCCAGCAGCTTGGACAGGGCACAAGAGACCCAGTACTTC.